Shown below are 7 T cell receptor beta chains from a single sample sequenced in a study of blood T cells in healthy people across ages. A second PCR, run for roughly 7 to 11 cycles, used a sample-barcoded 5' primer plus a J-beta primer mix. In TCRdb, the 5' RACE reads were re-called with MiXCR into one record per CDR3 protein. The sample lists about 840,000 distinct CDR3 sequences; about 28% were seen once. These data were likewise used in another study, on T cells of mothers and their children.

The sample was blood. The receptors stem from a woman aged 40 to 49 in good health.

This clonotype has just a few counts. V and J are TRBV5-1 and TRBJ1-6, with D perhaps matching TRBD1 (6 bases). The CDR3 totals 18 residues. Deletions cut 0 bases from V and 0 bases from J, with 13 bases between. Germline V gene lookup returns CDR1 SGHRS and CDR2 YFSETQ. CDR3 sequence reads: CASSLETGSSSYNSPLHF. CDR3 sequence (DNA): TGCGCCAGCAGCTTGGAAACAGGGTCCAGCTCCTATAATTCACCCCTCCACTTT.

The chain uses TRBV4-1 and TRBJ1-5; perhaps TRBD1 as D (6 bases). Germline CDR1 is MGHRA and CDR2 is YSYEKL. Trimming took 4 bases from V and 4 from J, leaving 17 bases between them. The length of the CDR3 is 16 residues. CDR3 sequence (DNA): TGCGCCAGCAGCCGGAACCCAGGGGTCGGAAATCAGCCCCAGCATTTT. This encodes CASSRNPGVGNQPQHF.

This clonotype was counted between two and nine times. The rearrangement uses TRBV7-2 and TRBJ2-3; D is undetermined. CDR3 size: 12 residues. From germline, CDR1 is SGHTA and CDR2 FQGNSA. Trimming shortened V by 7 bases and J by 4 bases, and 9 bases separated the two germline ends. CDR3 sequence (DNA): TGTGCCAGCACCCGGGTTCCAGATACGCAGTATTTT. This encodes CASTRVPDTQYF. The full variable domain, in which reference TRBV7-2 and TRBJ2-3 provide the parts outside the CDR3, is GAGVSQSPSNKVTEKGKDVELRCDPISGHTALYWYRQSLGQGLEFLIYFQGNSAPDKSGLPSDRFSAERTGGSVSTLTIQRTQQEDSAVYLCASTRVPDTQYFGPGTRLTVL.

The CDR3 bases are TGTGCCGGCATCAAGAACACTGAAGCTTTCTTT. Translating gives CAGIKNTEAFF. The chain is built from TRBV2 and TRBJ1-1; unclear D gene. CDR3 length equals 11 residues. The germline V gene has CDR1 SNHLY and CDR2 FYNNEI. The V end lost 11 bases, the J end lost 1 base, and 8 bases lay between the germline ends.

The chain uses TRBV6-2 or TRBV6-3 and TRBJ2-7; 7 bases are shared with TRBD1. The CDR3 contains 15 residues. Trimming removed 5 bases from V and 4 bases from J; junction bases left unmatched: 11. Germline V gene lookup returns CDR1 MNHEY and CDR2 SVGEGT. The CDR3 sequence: CASSDPGQTTYEQYF. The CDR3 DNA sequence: TGTGCCAGCAGTGACCCGGGACAGACTACATACGAGCAGTACTTC.

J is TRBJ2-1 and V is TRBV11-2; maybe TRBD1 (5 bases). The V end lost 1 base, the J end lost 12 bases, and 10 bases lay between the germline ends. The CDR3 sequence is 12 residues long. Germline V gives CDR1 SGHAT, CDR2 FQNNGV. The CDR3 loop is CASSLVGAGQFF. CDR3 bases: TGTGCCAGCAGCTTAGTTGGGGCCGGGCAGTTCTTC.

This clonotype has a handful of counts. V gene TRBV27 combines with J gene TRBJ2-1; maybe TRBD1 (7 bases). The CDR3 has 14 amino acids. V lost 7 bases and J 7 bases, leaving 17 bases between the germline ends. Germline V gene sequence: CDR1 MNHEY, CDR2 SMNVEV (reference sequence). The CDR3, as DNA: TGTGCCAGCACCTTCGCGGGACAGTCTAATGAGCAGTTCTTC. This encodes CASTFAGQSNEQFF.